The clone carrying this T cell receptor (beta chain) was detected once. What it recognizes is unknown. The source of the sample is a study of a mutant IDH1 vaccine in newly diagnosed glioma. About the research overall: First vaccine doses came 4-6 weeks after radiotherapy alone, or with temozolomide cycles. Overall study results and limits: It seemed that pseudoprogression was not linked to changes in the top peripheral T cell clonotypes. Among all patients, vaccine-induced immune responses occurred in 85% to 95%.

Germline V gene data show CDR1 as ENHRY and CDR2 as SYGVKD. The CDR3 runs to 14 residues. Time point specified: week 11, during vaccination. Every single dose of the vaccine, 300 ug of mutant IDH1 20-mer peptide, came with topical imiquimod. Every donor had a new WHO grade 3 or 4 astrocytoma that was IDH1-mutant, with loss of nuclear ATRX. Method: immunoSEQ multiplex PCR; TCRdb's copy keeps in-frame clones and lacks some. The sample yields about 67,000 clones, around nine tenths seen once. The chain has TRBV10-3 and TRBJ2-7; 15 nucleotides agree with TRBD2. Sequencing was performed on PBMCs, taken from a glioma patient whose treatment included an IDH1 peptide vaccine. The source is a man in his forties with glioma. DNA for the CDR3: TGTTCAACGGGACTAGCGGGAGGTCCCTACGAGCAGTACTTC. It encodes CSTGLAGGPYEQYF.